This is a list of T cell receptor beta chains from one sample in a study of CD8 T cells in Susac syndrome. Using its own MiXCR run on the immunoSEQ multiplex PCR reads, TCRdb lists one record per CDR3 protein. The table records 250,000 to 350,000 distinct CDR3 sequences, about 90% of them present only once. The sample comprised CD4+ T cells from PBMCs. These receptors were collected from a human donor with multiple sclerosis. Both conserved end residues are part of each CDR3. A D gene is named only where the DNA matches it firmly. Rows may omit the clone size; those that give it use once, few, many or a size class.

j_call	clone_size	v_call	d_call	cdr3_nt	cdr3_aa
TRBJ2-7	.	TRBV19	.	TGTGCCAGTAGCCCTAGGAGGGGAGTGTCGGACGAGCAGTACTTC	CASSPRRGVSDEQYF
TRBJ2-1	.	TRBV30	TRBD2	TGTGCCTGGAGTGTACTAGCGGGGGGGGATGAGCAGTTCTTC	CAWSVLAGGDEQFF
TRBJ1-2	.	TRBV14	.	TGTGCCAGCAGCCAAGCGGAGGGGGCTAACTATGGCTACACCTTC	CASSQAEGANYGYTF
TRBJ2-7	.	TRBV5-1	.	TGCGCCAGCAGCTTGGTGGGCGACAGAACCATTGAAAACTTAATCCTCCACGAGCAGTACTTC	CASSLVGDRTIENLILHEQYF
TRBJ1-2	.	TRBV7-9	.	TGTGCCAGCAGTCCAGCGGACTATGGCTACACCTTC	CASSPADYGYTF
TRBJ2-2	.	TRBV9	.	TGTGCCAGCAGCGTAGAGGAATCGGTTAGGACCGGGGAGCTGTTTTTT	CASSVEESVRTGELFF
TRBJ2-5	.	TRBV12-3/TRBV12-4	.	TGTGCCAGCAGTCCCAGGACAGTCGGCGAAGAGACCCAGTACTTC	CASSPRTVGEETQYF
TRBJ1-3	once	TRBV5-1	.	TGCGCCAGCACCGTGGGGGGGTCTGGAAACACCATATATTTT	CASTVGGSGNTIYF
TRBJ2-2	.	TRBV6-2/TRBV6-3	TRBD2	TGTGCCAGCAGTCACCCGGGACTAAACACCGGGGAGCTGTTTTTT	CASSHPGLNTGELFF
TRBJ1-5	.	TRBV20-1	.	TGCAGTGCTAGACAGGGTGCGAGCAATCAGCCCCAGCATTTT	CSARQGASNQPQHF
TRBJ1-1	.	TRBV5-1	TRBD1	TGCGCCAGCAGCGAGGGACAGGGGGTAGAAGCTTTCTTT	CASSEGQGVEAFF
TRBJ2-1	.	TRBV6-4	.	TGTGCCAGCAGTGGGGTAGGGGCAATGGGGCGCAATGAGCAGTTCTTC	CASSGVGAMGRNEQFF
TRBJ2-7	.	TRBV5-1	.	TGCGCCAGCAGCTTCACAGGTGCCTCCTACGAGCAGTACTTC	CASSFTGASYEQYF
TRBJ2-1	.	TRBV10-3	TRBD2	TGTGCCATCAACCCAACTAGCGGAGCGGGGTACAATGAGCAGTTCTTC	CAINPTSGAGYNEQFF
TRBJ1-5	.	TRBV12-3/TRBV12-4	.	TGTGCCAGCAAACCGAACCCAGAACAGGGCTACTATAGCAATCAGCCCCAGCATTTT	CASKPNPEQGYYSNQPQHF
TRBJ1-5	once	TRBV23-1	.	TGCGCCAGCAGTGAGGGGCCAGAGACTTATCGGCCCCAGCATTTT	CASSEGPETYRPQHF
TRBJ2-1	.	TRBV12-3/TRBV12-4	.	TGTGCCAGCAGTTCCGGGGGAGATGTCTACAATGAGCAGTTCTTC	CASSSGGDVYNEQFF
TRBJ2-5	.	TRBV25-1	.	TGTGCCAGCAGTGATTTCACACGGTCCCAAGAGACCCAGTACTTC	CASSDFTRSQETQYF
TRBJ2-5	.	TRBV10-2	.	TGCGCCAGCAGGAGAGGCATTGCTCAAGAGACCCAGTACTTC	CASRRGIAQETQYF
TRBJ2-5	.	TRBV6-2/TRBV6-3	.	TGTGCCAGCAGTTCCGCACCCAAACGAGAGACCCAGTACTTC	CASSSAPKRETQYF
TRBJ2-5	few	TRBV12-5	.	TGTGCTAGTGGTTTGGGGGCCCAGGAGACCCAGTACTTC	CASGLGAQETQYF
TRBJ2-7	.	TRBV21-1	.	TGTGCCAGCAGCAAAGTGAGCGGGAGCTACGAGCAGTACTTC	CASSKVSGSYEQYF
TRBJ2-3	.	TRBV27	.	TGTGCCAGCAGTCCCAGGGTAATCACAGATACGCAGTATTTT	CASSPRVITDTQYF
TRBJ2-1	.	TRBV20-1	TRBD2	TGCAGTGCTAGAGATGGACTAGCGGGAGGGCGGAATGAGCAGTTCTTC	CSARDGLAGGRNEQFF
TRBJ1-2	.	TRBV30	TRBD1	TGTGCCTGGAGGGGGACAGGGGCCTACGGCTATGGCTACACCTTC	CAWRGTGAYGYGYTF
TRBJ2-7	.	TRBV25-1	TRBD1	TGTGCCAGCAGTGGCGGACAGGGGCCCTACGAGCAGTACTTC	CASSGGQGPYEQYF
TRBJ2-3	.	TRBV7-3	TRBD2	TGTGCCAGCAGCTCCCTCACTAGCGGGGGGGCGAATACGCAGTATTTT	CASSSLTSGGANTQYF
TRBJ1-1	.	TRBV7-8	.	TGTGCCAGCAGCTTCATCCCGGGACAAGTGAACACTGAAGCTTTCTTT	CASSFIPGQVNTEAFF
TRBJ2-1	.	TRBV19	.	TGTGCCAGTAGTATAGCCCGGGGGTCGGTCAATGAGCAGTTCTTC	CASSIARGSVNEQFF
TRBJ2-7	.	TRBV19	.	TGTGCCAGTTCCAATCAGGGACGGACTACAGAATCCTACGAGCAGTACTTC	CASSNQGRTTESYEQYF
TRBJ2-1	.	TRBV7-6	.	TGTGCCAGCAGCCGGGACGACGGGAGTGAGCAGTTCTTC	CASSRDDGSEQFF
TRBJ2-1	.	TRBV18	.	TGTGCCAGCTCTTCCGTAGGGGTTAGGTCCTACAATGAGCAGTTCTTC	CASSSVGVRSYNEQFF
TRBJ2-1	.	TRBV29-1	.	TGCAGCCACGGTGGGATGGCGGGTAATGAGCAGTTCTTC	CSHGGMAGNEQFF
TRBJ1-1	once	TRBV27	TRBD1	TGTGCCAGCAGTTCGGACAGGGGGGACACTGAAGCTTTCTTT	CASSSDRGDTEAFF
TRBJ1-3	.	TRBV18	.	TGTGCCAGCTCACCACAAAGCCTCAGCTCTGGAAACACCATATATTTT	CASSPQSLSSGNTIYF
TRBJ2-2	.	TRBV27	.	TGTGCCAGCAGTTTAATGGTGCTAGCGAGAACTTTCACCGGGGAGCTGTTTTTT	CASSLMVLARTFTGELFF
TRBJ2-3	.	TRBV30	.	TGTGCCTGGAGTACGACTGGGACAGATACGCAGTATTTT	CAWSTTGTDTQYF
TRBJ2-7	.	TRBV12-3/TRBV12-4	.	TGTGCCAGCAGTTTAGGTCAGGCTACCTACGAGCAGTACTTC	CASSLGQATYEQYF
TRBJ1-2	.	TRBV27	TRBD1	TGTGCCAGCAGAAAAAAACGACAGGGCCTTGGCTACACCTTC	CASRKKRQGLGYTF
TRBJ2-2	once	TRBV2	TRBD2	TGTGCCAGCAGTGATAGCGGGGGCTCCAACACCGGGGAGCTGTTTTTT	CASSDSGGSNTGELFF
TRBJ1-1	once	TRBV19	.	TGTGCCAGCGTCACGACCCTAGAAGCTTTCTTT	CASVTTLEAFF
TRBJ1-2	.	TRBV5-1	.	TGCGCCAGCAGCTGGGGGGGTGATGGCTACACCTTC	CASSWGGDGYTF
TRBJ1-5	.	TRBV19	TRBD1	TGTGCCAGTAGTGCCACAGGGGGGCTGAGCAATCAGCCCCAGCATTTT	CASSATGGLSNQPQHF
TRBJ2-1	.	TRBV6-2/TRBV6-3	TRBD2	TGTGCCAGCAGGACTGCCTTACTAGCGGGAGGGCACAATGAGCAGTTCTTC	CASRTALLAGGHNEQFF
TRBJ2-3	once	TRBV5-1	.	TGCGCCAGCAGCCGACTTGGTTTAGATACGCAGTATTTT	CASSRLGLDTQYF
TRBJ1-2	.	TRBV21-1	.	TGTGCCAGCAGCAAAGGGGAAGGGGAAGTCTATGGCTACACCTTC	CASSKGEGEVYGYTF
TRBJ2-1	.	TRBV18	TRBD2	TGTGCCAGCTCACCCCTTGGCGGGGGGGCCCATGAGCAGTTCTTC	CASSPLGGGAHEQFF